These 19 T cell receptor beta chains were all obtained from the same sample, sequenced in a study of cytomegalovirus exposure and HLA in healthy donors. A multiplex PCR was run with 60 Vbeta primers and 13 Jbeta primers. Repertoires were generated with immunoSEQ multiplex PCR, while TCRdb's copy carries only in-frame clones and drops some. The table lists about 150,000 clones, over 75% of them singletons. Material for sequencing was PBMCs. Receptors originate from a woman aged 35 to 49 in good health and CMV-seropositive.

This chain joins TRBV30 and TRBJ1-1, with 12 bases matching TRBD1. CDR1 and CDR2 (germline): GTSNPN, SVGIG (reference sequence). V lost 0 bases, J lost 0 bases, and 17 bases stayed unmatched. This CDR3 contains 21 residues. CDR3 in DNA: TGTGCCTGGAGTGTACCTATCGGGACAGGGGGCGCCGGCACGATGAACACTGAAGCTTTCTTT. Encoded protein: CAWSVPIGTGGAGTMNTEAFF.

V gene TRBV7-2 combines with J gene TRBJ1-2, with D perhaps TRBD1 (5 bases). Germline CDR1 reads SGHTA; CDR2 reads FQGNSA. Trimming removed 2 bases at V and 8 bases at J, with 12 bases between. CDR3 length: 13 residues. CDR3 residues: CASSLPVEGGYTF. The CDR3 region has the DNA TGTGCCAGCAGCTTACCCGTGGAGGGGGGCTACACCTTC.

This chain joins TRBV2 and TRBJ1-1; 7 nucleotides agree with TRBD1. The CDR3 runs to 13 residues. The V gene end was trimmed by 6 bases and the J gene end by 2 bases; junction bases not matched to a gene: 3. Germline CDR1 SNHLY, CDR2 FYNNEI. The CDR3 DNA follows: TGTGCCAGCAGCAAAGGGGGCAACACTGAAGCTTTCTTT. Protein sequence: CASSKGGNTEAFF.

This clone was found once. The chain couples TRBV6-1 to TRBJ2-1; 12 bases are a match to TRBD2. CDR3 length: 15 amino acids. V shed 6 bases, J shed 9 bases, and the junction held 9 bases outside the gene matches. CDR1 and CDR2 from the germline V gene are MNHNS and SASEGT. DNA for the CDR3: TGTGCCAGCAGCTTGACTAGCGGGAGTATCGCTGAGCAGTTCTTC. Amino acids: CASSLTSGSIAEQFF.

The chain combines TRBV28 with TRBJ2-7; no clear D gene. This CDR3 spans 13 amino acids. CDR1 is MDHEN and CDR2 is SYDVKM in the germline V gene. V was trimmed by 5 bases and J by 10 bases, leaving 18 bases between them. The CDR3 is CASSISLSGSQYF. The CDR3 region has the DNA TGTGCCAGCAGTATCTCTCTTTCCGGGTCCCAGTACTTC.

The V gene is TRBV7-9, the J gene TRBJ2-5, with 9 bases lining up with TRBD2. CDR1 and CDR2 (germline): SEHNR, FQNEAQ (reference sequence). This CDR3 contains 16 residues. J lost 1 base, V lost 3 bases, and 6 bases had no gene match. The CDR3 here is CASSFGSGGLQETQYF. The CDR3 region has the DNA TGTGCCAGCAGCTTCGGTAGCGGGGGACTCCAAGAGACCCAGTACTTC.

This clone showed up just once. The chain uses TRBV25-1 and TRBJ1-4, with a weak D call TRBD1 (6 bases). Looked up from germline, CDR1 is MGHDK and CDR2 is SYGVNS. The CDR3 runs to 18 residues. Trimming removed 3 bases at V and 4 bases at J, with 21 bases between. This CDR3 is CASSEESGGNGVNEKLFF. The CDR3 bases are TGTGCCAGCAGTGAGGAAAGTGGGGGCAACGGAGTTAATGAAAAACTGTTTTTT.

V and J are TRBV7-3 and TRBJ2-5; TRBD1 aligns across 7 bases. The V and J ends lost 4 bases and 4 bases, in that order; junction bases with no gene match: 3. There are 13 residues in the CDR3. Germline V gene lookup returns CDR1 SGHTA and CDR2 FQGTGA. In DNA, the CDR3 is TGTGCCAGCAGCTCAGGGGGTTTAGAGACCCAGTACTTC. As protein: CASSSGGLETQYF.

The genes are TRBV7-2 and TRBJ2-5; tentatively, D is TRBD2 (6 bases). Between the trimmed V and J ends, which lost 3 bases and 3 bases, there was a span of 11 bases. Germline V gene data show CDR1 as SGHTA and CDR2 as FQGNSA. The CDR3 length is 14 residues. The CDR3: CASSFRGNKETQYF. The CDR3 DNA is TGTGCCAGCAGCTTTCGCGGGAACAAAGAGACCCAGTACTTC. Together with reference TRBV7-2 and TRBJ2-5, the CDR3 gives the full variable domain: GAGVSQSPSNKVTEKGKDVELRCDPISGHTALYWYRQSLGQGLEFLIYFQGNSAPDKSGLPSDRFSAERTGGSVSTLTIQRTQQEDSAVYLCASSFRGNKETQYFGPGTRLLVL.

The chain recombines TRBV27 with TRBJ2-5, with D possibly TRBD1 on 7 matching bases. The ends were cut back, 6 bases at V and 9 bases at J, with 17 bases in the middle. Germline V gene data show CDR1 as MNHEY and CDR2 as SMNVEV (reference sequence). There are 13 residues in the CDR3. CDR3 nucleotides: TGTGCCAGCAGAACTGGAGGGGGACAGCCCCAGTACTTC. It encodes CASRTGGGQPQYF.

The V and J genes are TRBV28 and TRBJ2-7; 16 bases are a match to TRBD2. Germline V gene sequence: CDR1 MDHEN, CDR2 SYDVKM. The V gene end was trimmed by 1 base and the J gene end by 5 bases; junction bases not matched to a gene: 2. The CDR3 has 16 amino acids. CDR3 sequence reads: CASSLLGTSGRDEQYF. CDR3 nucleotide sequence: TGTGCCAGCAGTTTATTAGGGACTAGCGGGAGGGACGAGCAGTACTTC.

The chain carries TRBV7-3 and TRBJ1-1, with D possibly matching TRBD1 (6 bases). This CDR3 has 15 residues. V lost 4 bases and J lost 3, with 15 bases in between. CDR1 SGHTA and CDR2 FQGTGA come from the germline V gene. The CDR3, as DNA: TGTGCCAGCAGCTCCGGAACAGGGATGTACACTGAAGCTTTCTTT. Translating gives CASSSGTGMYTEAFF.

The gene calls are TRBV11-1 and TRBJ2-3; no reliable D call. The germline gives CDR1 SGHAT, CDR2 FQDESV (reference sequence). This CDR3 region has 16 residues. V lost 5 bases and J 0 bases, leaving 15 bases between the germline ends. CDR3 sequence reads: CASSPRIRTSTDTQYF. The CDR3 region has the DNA TGTGCCAGCAGCCCGCGGATTAGAACTAGCACAGATACGCAGTATTTT.

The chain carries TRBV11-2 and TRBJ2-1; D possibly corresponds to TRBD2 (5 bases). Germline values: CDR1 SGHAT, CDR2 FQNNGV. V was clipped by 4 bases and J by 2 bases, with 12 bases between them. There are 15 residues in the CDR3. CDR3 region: CASSSRAQTYNEQFF. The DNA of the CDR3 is TGTGCCAGCAGCTCGCGGGCGCAAACCTACAATGAGCAGTTCTTC.

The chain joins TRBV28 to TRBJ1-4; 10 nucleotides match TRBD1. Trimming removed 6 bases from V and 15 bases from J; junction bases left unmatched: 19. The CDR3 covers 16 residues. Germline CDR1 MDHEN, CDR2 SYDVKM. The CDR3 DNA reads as TGTGCCAGCAGGACAGGGGGCGTCTCTCCCAGTGGGGACGTGTTTTTT. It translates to CASRTGGVSPSGDVFF.

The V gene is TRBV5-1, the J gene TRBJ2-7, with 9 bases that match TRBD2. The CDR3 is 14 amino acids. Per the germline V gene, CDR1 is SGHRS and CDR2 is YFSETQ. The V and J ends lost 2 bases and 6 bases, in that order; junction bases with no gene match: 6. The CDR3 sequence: CASSLLAGNLEQYF. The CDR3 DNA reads TGCGCCAGCAGCTTACTAGCGGGCAATCTCGAGCAGTACTTC.

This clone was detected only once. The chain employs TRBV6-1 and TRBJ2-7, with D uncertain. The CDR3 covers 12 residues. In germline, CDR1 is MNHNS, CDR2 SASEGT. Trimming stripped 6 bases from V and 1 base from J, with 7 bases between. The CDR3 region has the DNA TGTGCCAGCAGGGCAGGTTCCTACGAGCAGTACTTC. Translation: CASRAGSYEQYF.

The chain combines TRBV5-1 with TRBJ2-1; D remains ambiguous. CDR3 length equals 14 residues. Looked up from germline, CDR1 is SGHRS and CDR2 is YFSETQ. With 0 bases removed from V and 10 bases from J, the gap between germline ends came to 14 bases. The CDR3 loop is CASSLGETPIEQFF. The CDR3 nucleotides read TGCGCCAGCAGCTTGGGAGAGACTCCCATAGAGCAGTTCTTC.

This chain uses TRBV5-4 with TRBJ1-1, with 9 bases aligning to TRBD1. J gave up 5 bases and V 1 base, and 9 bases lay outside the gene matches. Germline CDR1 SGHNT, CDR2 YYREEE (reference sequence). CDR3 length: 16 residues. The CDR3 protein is CASSLSLGQGRTEAFF. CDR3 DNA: TGTGCCAGCAGCTTGTCCCTGGGACAGGGAAGGACTGAAGCTTTCTTT.